The entry that follows covers one T cell receptor (beta chain) sequence. The sample is drawn from a study of blood T cell repertoires in COVID-19. Across the study: Nucleic acid was either cDNA or gDNA, and it came from T cells, B-cell-depleted T cells, or PBMCs.

Method: immunoSEQ multiplex PCR; TCRdb's copy keeps in-frame clones and lacks some. The table records tens of thousands of clones, roughly nine tenths of them present only once. This CDR3 comprises 10 residues. Germline V lookup: CDR1 MRHNA, CDR2 SNTAGT. Deletions cut 7 bases from V and 7 bases from J, with 5 bases between. The chain employs TRBV6-4 and TRBJ1-5; no reliable D call. The clonotype was recovered from a man between 65 and 85 years old with active COVID-19. The sequencing input was peripheral blood. The CDR3 region is CASTRQPQHF. The CDR3 DNA follows: TGTGCCAGCACACGGCAGCCCCAGCATTTT.